This T cell receptor (beta chain) is from a study of blood T cells in healthy people across ages. The authors ran a second PCR of 7 to 11 cycles using a sample-barcoded 5' primer and a J-beta primer mix. TCRdb fed the 5' RACE reads into MiXCR, producing one record per CDR3 protein. The sample includes more than 900,000 distinct CDR3 sequences, 25% to 35% of them seen just once. As regards this clonotype: One end of the junction is discordant with germline, which a read error may explain.

Whenever a sample was processed, at least 6 million PBMCs were isolated. The CDR3 length is 13 residues. Germline loops: CDR1 SGHDN, CDR2 FVKESK. The sample was also linked to a second study, of T cells of mothers and their children. That publication notes: Donors comprised three healthy Caucasian mothers plus their six children.

The genes are TRBV14 and TRBJ1-2; no clear D gene. This clonotype was sampled from a woman between 40 and 55 years old in good health. The sample consisted of blood. CDR3 residues: CTSSPGRIYGYTF. CDR3 nucleotide sequence: TGTACCAGCAGCCCCGGACGGATCTATGGCTACACCTTC.